These 13 T cell receptor beta chains were sequenced from one sample in a study of response to subunit inactivated influenza vaccine. One entry per CDR3 protein results from TCRdb running MiXCR on the RT-PCR reads. Seen here are roughly 460,000 distinct CDR3 sequences, 9.5% to 12% observed once, and the top ten hold around 12%. The starting material was PBMCs from blood, obtained more than 35 days after vaccination. The receptors were sampled from a man aged 50 to 59 who received an inactivated influenza vaccine.

Note on this clonotype: At one of its ends the junction is not consistent with the germline gene, which may arise from a read error. The chain recombines TRBV9 with TRBJ2-3; D is uncertain. The germline CDR1 and CDR2 sequences are SGDLS and YYNGEE. CDR3 length: 16 residues. In DNA, the CDR3 is TGTTCCAGCAGCCGGGCGAGTTTTCTCTACACAGATACGCAGTATTTT. It yields the protein CSSSRASFLYTDTQYF. The whole variable domain, filled in from reference TRBV9 and TRBJ2-3, reads DSGVTQTPKHLITATGQRVTLRCSPRSGDLSVYWYQQSLDQGLQFLIQYYNGEERAKGNILERFSAQQFPDLHSELNLSSLELGDSALYFCSSSRASFLYTDTQYFGPGTRLTVL.

CDR3 nucleotides: TGCGCCAGCAGTGCTCGGTGGAACACTGAAGCTTTCTTT. Amino acids: CASSARWNTEAFF. The rearrangement links TRBV4-3 to TRBJ1-1; D gene uncertain. Germline V gene lookup returns CDR1 LGHNA and CDR2 YSLEER. The CDR3 runs 13 residues. V lost 6 bases and J lost 1, with 9 bases in between.

This sequence joins TRBV20-1 and TRBJ2-1; D gene unclear. Germline loops: CDR1 DFQATT, CDR2 SNEGSKA (reference sequence). Trimming removed 1 base at V and 3 bases at J, with 7 bases between. The CDR3 contains 13 residues. CDR3 sequence: CSARVFNYNEQFF. The CDR3 region has the DNA TGCAGTGCTAGAGTTTTTAACTACAATGAGCAGTTCTTC.

This clonotype turned up a few times. The chain joins TRBV12-3 or TRBV12-4 to TRBJ2-3; D gene ambiguous. The V gene lost 4 bases and the J gene lost 6 bases, with 5 bases spanning the gap. This CDR3 comprises 11 residues. CDR3 amino acids: CASSSMDTQYF. CDR3 nucleotide sequence: TGTGCCAGCAGTTCAATGGATACGCAGTATTTT.

Many counts were recorded for this clonotype. The genes are TRBV29-1 and TRBJ2-7; no firm D call. Germline V lookup: CDR1 SQVTM, CDR2 ANQGSEA. The CDR3 loop spans 13 amino acids. V was cut by 5 bases and J by 0 bases, with 11 bases left in between. CDR3 DNA: TGCAGCGTTCCCGGACGGAGCTCCTACGAGCAGTACTTC. This sequence encodes CSVPGRSSYEQYF.

The CDR3 reads CSARADPWDTGELFF. The CDR3 region has the DNA TGCAGTGCTAGGGCCGACCCTTGGGACACCGGGGAGCTGTTTTTT. The chain joins TRBV20-1 to TRBJ2-2; D not certain. V was shortened by 3 bases and J by 3 bases, with 14 bases between the two germline ends. The CDR3 consists of 15 residues. Germline V gene data show CDR1 as DFQATT and CDR2 as SNEGSKA (reference sequence).

This clonotype was counted between two and nine times. This sequence joins TRBV9 and TRBJ1-2; D is perhaps TRBD1 (6 bases). Trimming cost V 3 bases and J 2 bases, with 11 bases left between them. The CDR3 loop spans 14 amino acids. CDR1 is SGDLS and CDR2 is YYNGEE in the germline V gene. CDR3 in amino acids: CASSGQGRNYGYTF. The CDR3 DNA reads TGTGCCAGCAGCGGCCAGGGGAGGAACTATGGCTACACCTTC. Variable domain in full (rest from reference TRBV9 and TRBJ1-2): DSGVTQTPKHLITATGQRVTLRCSPRSGDLSVYWYQQSLDQGLQFLIQYYNGEERAKGNILERFSAQQFPDLHSELNLSSLELGDSALYFCASSGQGRNYGYTFGSGTRLTVV.

This chain connects TRBV19 to TRBJ2-1; D remains unclear. V was trimmed by 5 bases and J by 8 bases, leaving 16 bases between them. This CDR3 contains 14 residues. CDR1 is LNHDA and CDR2 is SQIVND in the germline V gene (reference sequence). CDR3 amino acids: CASSYGGRWHEQFF. The CDR3 DNA sequence: TGTGCCAGTAGTTATGGCGGTCGGTGGCATGAGCAGTTCTTC.

This clonotype turned up a few times. The chain joins TRBV6-5 to TRBJ2-1, with 15 bases that match TRBD2. Germline CDR1 and CDR2: MNHEY and SVGAGI. The CDR3 spans 16 residues. The V gene end was trimmed by 7 bases and the J gene end by 7 bases; junction bases not matched to a gene: 8. The DNA of the CDR3 is TGTGCCAGCATTAAAACAGGGACTAGCGGGAGGAATGAGCAGTTCTTC. Its protein product is CASIKTGTSGRNEQFF.

This chain links TRBV4-1 with TRBJ2-1; D may be TRBD2 (5 bases). The ends were cut back, 2 bases at V and 2 bases at J, with 10 bases in the middle. The CDR3 extends over 15 amino acids. Germline CDR1 MGHRA, CDR2 YSYEKL. The DNA for the CDR3 is TGCGCCAGCAGCCAACTAGCCGGGACCTACAATGAGCAGTTCTTC. Translation: CASSQLAGTYNEQFF.

In this sample, this clonotype turned up many times. The chain has TRBV29-1 and TRBJ2-2; 7 nucleotides align to TRBD1. In germline, CDR1 is SQVTM, CDR2 ANQGSEA. The CDR3 is made up of 15 amino acids. V dropped 4 bases and J dropped 0; count of bases not matched to a gene: 5. The CDR3 loop reads CSVASGTANTGELFF. CDR3 DNA sequence: TGCAGCGTTGCCTCCGGGACAGCGAACACCGGGGAGCTGTTTTTT.

This clonotype has ten or more counts. The chain joins TRBV12-3 or TRBV12-4 to TRBJ1-3; TRBD1 might be the D (5 bases). V was trimmed by 6 bases and J by 0 bases, leaving 9 bases between them. The CDR3 has 14 residues. The CDR3 reads CASRRQTSGNTIYF. For the CDR3, the DNA is TGTGCCAGCAGGAGACAGACCTCTGGAAACACCATATATTTT.

This chain connects TRBV20-1 to TRBJ2-7; 10 bases map to TRBD1. Trimming cost V 2 bases and J 6 bases; bases outside gene matches: 4. The CDR3 extends over 13 amino acids. The germline CDR1 and CDR2 sequences are DFQATT and SNEGSKA (reference sequence). The CDR3 loop is CSARRQGASEQYF. The CDR3 region has the DNA TGCAGTGCTAGACGACAGGGGGCGAGCGAGCAGTACTTC.